The 9 T cell receptor beta chains reported below all come from one sample, sequenced in a study of blood T cell repertoires in COVID-19. Data came from immunoSEQ multiplex PCR; TCRdb stores just in-frame clones and leaves some out. Counted here are tens of thousands of clones, roughly 80% occurring once; the ten biggest clones make up less than 7%. Sequencing input: peripheral blood. All receptors come from a middle-aged man with active COVID-19.

The chain joins TRBV7-8 to TRBJ2-3; possibly TRBD2 for D (7 bases). Germline V gene data show CDR1 as SGHVS and CDR2 as FQNEAQ. This CDR3 region has 16 residues. V shed 2 bases and J shed 2 bases, with 14 bases lying between them. The CDR3 spells CASSLSRGAYTDTQYF. In nucleotides, the CDR3 is TGTGCCAGCAGCTTATCTCGGGGGGCTTACACAGATACGCAGTATTTT. The variable domain in full, with the rest retrieved from reference TRBV7-8 and TRBJ2-3, is GAGVSQSPRYKVAKRGQDVALRCDPISGHVSLFWYQQALGQGPEFLTYFQNEAQLDKSGLPSDRFFAERPEGSVSTLKIQRTQQEDSAVYLCASSLSRGAYTDTQYFGPGTRLTVL.

The chain employs TRBV2 and TRBJ1-2; possible D gene TRBD1, 5 bases. This CDR3 has 12 amino acids. With 6 bases removed from V and 2 bases from J, the gap between germline ends came to 7 bases. Per germline, CDR1 SNHLY and CDR2 FYNNEI. CDR3: CASRWTNYGYTF. The DNA for the CDR3 is TGTGCCAGCAGATGGACAAACTATGGCTACACCTTC. Together with reference TRBV2 and TRBJ1-2, the CDR3 gives the full variable domain: EPEVTQTPSHQVTQMGQEVILRCVPISNHLYFYWYRQILGQKVEFLVSFYNNEISEKSEIFDDQFSVERPDGSNFTLKIRSTKLEDSAMYFCASRWTNYGYTFGSGTRLTVV.

This sequence joins TRBV4-2 and TRBJ2-7; D gene uncertain. Germline assignment: CDR1 LGHNA and CDR2 YNFKEQ. This CDR3 has 15 amino acids. V was trimmed by 0 bases and J by 1 base, leaving 10 bases between them. The CDR3 DNA sequence: TGTGCCAGCAGCCAAGAGTACACCAATTCCTACGAGCAGTACTTC. Its protein product is CASSQEYTNSYEQYF.

The chain combines TRBV7-2 with TRBJ2-7; TRBD2 aligns across 8 bases. The CDR3 runs to 14 residues. Germline assignment: CDR1 SGHTA and CDR2 FQGNSA. V shed 3 bases and J 5 bases; nucleotides not matched to a gene: 6. In nucleotides, the CDR3 is TGTGCCAGCAGCTTCCAAGGACTAGCCCACGAGCAGTACTTC. It encodes CASSFQGLAHEQYF.

The J gene is TRBJ2-3, the V gene TRBV5-1, with D possibly TRBD2 on 6 matching bases. This CDR3 is 13 amino acids long. The V end lost 1 base, the J end lost 5 bases, and 8 bases lay between the germline ends. Germline CDR1 and CDR2: SGHRS and YFSETQ. This CDR3 reads CASSLTGGDTQYF. The CDR3 DNA follows: TGCGCCAGCAGCTTGACCGGGGGAGATACGCAGTATTTT.

CDR3 sequence: CASSLSGGPYNEQFF. DNA for the CDR3: TGTGCCAGCAGCTTGTCCGGGGGGCCCTACAATGAGCAGTTCTTC. This chain uses TRBV5-5 with TRBJ2-1; a possible D gene is TRBD2 (7 bases). Looked up from germline, CDR1 is SGHKS and CDR2 is YYEKEE (reference sequence). The ends were cut back, 1 base at V and 2 bases at J, with 10 bases in the middle. This CDR3 has 15 residues. Combining the CDR3 with reference TRBV5-5 and TRBJ2-1 gives the whole variable domain DAGVTQSPTHLIKTRGQQVTLRCSPISGHKSVSWYQQVLGQGPQFIFQYYEKEERGRGNFPDRFSARQFPNYSSELNVNALLLGDSALYLCASSLSGGPYNEQFFGPGTRLTVL.

CDR3 DNA: TGCGCCAGCAGCAGGGGGGGTAGCGAGACCCAGTACTTC. Its translation: CASSRGGSETQYF. V is TRBV5-1 and J is TRBJ2-5; tentative D call: TRBD2 (7 bases). V was clipped by 4 bases and J by 5 bases, with 12 bases between them. The germline V gene encodes CDR1 SGHRS and CDR2 YFSETQ. CDR3 length: 13 residues.

The CDR3 DNA is TGTGCCAGCAGTTTCCGACAGGGGTCGGAAGCTTTCTTT. This translates into CASSFRQGSEAFF. The rearrangement uses TRBV6-5 and TRBJ1-1, with TRBD1 matching 8 bases. The CDR3 has 13 amino acids. V shed 4 bases and J 8 bases; nucleotides not matched to a gene: 6. Germline V gives CDR1 MNHEY, CDR2 SVGAGI.

V and J are TRBV4-2 and TRBJ2-1; no clear D gene. Germline V gives CDR1 LGHNA, CDR2 YNFKEQ. The V and J ends lost 0 bases and 0 bases respectively, with 12 bases between them. CDR3 size: 17 residues. The CDR3 nucleotides read TGTGCCAGCAGCCAAGATAATCCCGGTAGCTCCTACAATGAGCAGTTCTTC. This codes for CASSQDNPGSSYNEQFF.